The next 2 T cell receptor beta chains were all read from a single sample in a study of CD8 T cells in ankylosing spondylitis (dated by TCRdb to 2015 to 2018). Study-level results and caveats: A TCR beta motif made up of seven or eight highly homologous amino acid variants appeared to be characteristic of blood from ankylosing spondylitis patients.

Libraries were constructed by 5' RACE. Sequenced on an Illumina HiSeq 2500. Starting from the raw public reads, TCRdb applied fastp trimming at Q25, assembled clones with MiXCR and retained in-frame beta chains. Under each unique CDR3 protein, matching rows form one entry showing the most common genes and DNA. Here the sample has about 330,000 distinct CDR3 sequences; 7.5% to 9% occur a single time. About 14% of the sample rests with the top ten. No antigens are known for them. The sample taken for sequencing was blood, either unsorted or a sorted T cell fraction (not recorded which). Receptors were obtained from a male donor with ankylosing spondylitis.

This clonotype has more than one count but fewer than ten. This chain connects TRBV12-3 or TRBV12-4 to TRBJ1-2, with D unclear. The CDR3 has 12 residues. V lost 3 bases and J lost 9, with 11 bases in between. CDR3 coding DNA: TGTGCCAGCAGTTTGGGTGGCCGCAGCTACACCTTC. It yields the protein CASSLGGRSYTF.

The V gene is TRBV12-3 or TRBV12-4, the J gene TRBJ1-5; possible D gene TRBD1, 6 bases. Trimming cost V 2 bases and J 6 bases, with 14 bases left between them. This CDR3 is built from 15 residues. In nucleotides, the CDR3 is TGTGCCAGCAGTTTAAGTCCGGGGGGCGGTCAGCCCCAGCATTTT. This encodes CASSLSPGGGQPQHF.